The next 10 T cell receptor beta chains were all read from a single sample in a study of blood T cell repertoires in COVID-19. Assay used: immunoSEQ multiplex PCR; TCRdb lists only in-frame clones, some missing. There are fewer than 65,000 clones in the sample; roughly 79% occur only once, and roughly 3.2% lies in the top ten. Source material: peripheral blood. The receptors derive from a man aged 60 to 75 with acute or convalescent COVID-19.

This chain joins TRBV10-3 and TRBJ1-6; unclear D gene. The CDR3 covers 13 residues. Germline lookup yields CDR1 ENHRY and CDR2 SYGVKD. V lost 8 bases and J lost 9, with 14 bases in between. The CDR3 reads CAIGSDWGSPLHF. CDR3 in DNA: TGTGCCATCGGTTCGGACTGGGGTTCACCCCTCCACTTT.

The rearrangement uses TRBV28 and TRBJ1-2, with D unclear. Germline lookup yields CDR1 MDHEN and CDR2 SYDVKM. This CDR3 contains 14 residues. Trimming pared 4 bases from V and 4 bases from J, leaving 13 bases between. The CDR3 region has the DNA TGTGCCAGCAGTTCCTATTTTTACAGCTATGGCTACACCTTC. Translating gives CASSSYFYSYGYTF.

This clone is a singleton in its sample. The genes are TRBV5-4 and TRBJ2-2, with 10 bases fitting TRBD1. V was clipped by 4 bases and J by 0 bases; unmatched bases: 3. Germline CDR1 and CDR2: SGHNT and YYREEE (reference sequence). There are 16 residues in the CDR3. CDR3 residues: CASSPGTGANTGELFF. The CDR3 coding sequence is TGTGCCAGCAGCCCCGGGACAGGGGCGAACACCGGGGAGCTGTTTTTT.

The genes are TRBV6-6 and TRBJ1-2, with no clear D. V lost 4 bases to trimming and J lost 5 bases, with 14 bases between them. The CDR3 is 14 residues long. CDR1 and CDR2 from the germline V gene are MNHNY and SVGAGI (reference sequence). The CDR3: CASSSQSEAYGYTF. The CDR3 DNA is TGTGCCAGCAGTTCGCAAAGCGAGGCATATGGCTACACCTTC.

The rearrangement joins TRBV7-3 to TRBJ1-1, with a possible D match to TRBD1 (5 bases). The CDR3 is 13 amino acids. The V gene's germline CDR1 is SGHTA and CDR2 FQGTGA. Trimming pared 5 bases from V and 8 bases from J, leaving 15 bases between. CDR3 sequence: CASSPGSGFEAFF. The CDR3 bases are TGTGCCAGCAGCCCCGGCTCAGGGTTCGAAGCTTTCTTT.

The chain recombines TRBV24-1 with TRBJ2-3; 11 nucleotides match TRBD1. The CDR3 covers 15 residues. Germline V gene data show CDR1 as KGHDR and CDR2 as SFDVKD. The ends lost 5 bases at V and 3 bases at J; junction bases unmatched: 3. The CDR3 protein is CATSGTGGKTDTQYF. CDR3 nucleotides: TGTGCCACCAGTGGGACAGGGGGCAAAACAGATACGCAGTATTTT.

The CDR3 DNA reads TGCGCCAGCAGCAACGGGGGGGTGAACACCGGGGAGCTGTTTTTT. It specifies CASSNGGVNTGELFF. This sequence joins TRBV5-1 and TRBJ2-2, with 8 bases aligning to TRBD2. Germline assignment: CDR1 SGHRS and CDR2 YFSETQ. The V and J ends lost 4 bases and 1 base, in that order; junction bases with no gene match: 3. CDR3 length: 15 residues.

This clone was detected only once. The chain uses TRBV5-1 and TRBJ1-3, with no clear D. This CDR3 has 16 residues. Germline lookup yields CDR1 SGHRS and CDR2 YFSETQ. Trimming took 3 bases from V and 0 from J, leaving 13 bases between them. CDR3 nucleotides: TGCGCCAGCAGCTCGCGGGAGGGTGGCTCTGGAAACACCATATATTTT. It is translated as CASSSREGGSGNTIYF.

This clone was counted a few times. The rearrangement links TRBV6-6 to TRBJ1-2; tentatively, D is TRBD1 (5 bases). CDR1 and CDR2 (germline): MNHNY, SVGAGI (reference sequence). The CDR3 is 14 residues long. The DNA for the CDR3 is TGTGTGAGTCGGACGACAGCCTCTAACTATGGCTACACCTTC. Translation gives CVSRTTASNYGYTF.

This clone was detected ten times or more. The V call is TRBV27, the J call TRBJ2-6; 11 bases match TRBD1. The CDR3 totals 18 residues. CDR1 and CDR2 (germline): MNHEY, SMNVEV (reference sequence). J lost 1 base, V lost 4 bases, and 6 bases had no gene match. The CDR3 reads CASSSPGTGGSGANVLTF. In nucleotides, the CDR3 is TGTGCCAGCAGTTCCCCCGGGACAGGGGGTTCTGGGGCCAACGTCCTGACTTTC.